This record concerns one TCR beta chain sequence. Its antigen remains unidentified. This entry comes from a study of radiation and T cells in renal cell carcinoma. Study observations and caveats: In blood, top tumor clones expanded by 2 weeks, shrinking by 4.

Indicated time point: blood 4 weeks post-SBRT, at nephrectomy. Treatment: 15 Gy SBRT to primary tumor, nephrectomy 4 weeks later. Assay: immunoSEQ multiplex PCR; the TCRdb copy retains only in-frame clones and omits some. The table lists about 73,000 clones, 75% to 90% of them singletons, with about 2.5% in the top ten. The CDR3 runs to 13 residues. Germline CDR1 reads SGDLS; CDR2 reads YYNGEE. With 2 bases removed from V and 0 bases from J, the gap between germline ends came to 3 bases. The sequence was collected from a woman aged 60 to 75 with renal cell carcinoma. Sample: blood, taken from a patient whose treatment included radiotherapy and nephrectomy. The chain carries TRBV9 and TRBJ1-5; no clear D gene. This chain's CDR3 is CASSVGSNQPQHF. The CDR3 DNA reads TGTGCCAGCAGCGTCGGTAGCAATCAGCCCCAGCATTTT.